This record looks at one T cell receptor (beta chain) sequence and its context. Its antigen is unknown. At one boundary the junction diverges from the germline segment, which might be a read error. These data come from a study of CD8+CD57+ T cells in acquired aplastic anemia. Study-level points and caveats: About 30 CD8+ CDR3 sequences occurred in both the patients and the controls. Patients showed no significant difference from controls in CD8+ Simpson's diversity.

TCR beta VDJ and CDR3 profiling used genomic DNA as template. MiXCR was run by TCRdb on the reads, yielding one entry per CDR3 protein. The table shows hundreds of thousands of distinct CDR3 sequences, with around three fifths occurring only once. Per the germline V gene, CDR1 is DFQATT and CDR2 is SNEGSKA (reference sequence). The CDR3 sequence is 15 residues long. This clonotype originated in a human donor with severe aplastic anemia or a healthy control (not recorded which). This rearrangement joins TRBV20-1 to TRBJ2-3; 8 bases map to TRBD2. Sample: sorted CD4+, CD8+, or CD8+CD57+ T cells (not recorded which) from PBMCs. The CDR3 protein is CSAERPSGGTDTQYF. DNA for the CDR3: TGCAGTGCGGAGCGGCCGAGCGGGGGCACAGATACGCAATATTTT.